Given below is one T cell receptor (beta chain) in context. Its antigen remains unidentified. Germline V gives CDR1 SGHNT, CDR2 YENEEA. V lost 2 bases and J lost 2; bases outside the gene matches: 6. The CDR3 consists of 15 residues. The sample comes from a study of cytomegalovirus exposure and HLA in healthy donors. Findings and caveats of the study: Specificity for CMV antigens was confirmed in vitro for three of the CMV-associated chains.

Produced via immunoSEQ multiplex PCR; TCRdb's table is partial and in-frame only. The sample holds 100,000 to 150,000 clones, 95% to 96% seen once. The J gene is TRBJ2-7, the V gene TRBV11-3; 7 positions agree with TRBD1. What was sequenced was PBMCs. The clonotype was recovered from a man between 18 and 35 years old in good health and CMV-seronegative. DNA of the CDR3: TGTGCCAGCAGCTTAAATCCCACAGGGGCCTACGAGCAGTACTTC. The encoded protein is CASSLNPTGAYEQYF.